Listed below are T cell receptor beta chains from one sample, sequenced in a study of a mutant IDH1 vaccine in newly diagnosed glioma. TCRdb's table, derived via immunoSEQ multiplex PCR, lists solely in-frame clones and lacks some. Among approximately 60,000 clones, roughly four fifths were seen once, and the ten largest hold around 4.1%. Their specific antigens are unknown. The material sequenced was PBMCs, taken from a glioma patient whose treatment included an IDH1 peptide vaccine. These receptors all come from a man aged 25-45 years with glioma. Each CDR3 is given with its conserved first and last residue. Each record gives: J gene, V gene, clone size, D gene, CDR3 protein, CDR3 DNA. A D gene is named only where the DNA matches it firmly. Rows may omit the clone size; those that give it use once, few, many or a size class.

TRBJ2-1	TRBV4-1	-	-	CASSQDRAGTYNEQFF	TGCGCCAGCAGCCAAGATCGGGCGGGGACCTACAATGAGCAGTTCTTC
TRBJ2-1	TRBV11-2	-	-	CASSHQYPGASGYNEQFF	TGTGCCAGCAGCCATCAGTACCCCGGGGCTAGTGGGTACAATGAGCAGTTCTTC
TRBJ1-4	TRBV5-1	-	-	CASSLTATNEKLFF	TGCGCCAGCAGCCTGACAGCAACTAATGAAAAACTGTTTTTT
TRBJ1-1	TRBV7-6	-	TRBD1	CASSLTPTGDTEAFF	TGTGCCAGCAGCCTCACCCCGACAGGGGACACTGAAGCTTTCTTT
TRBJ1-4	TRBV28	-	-	CASSWGLRNEKLFF	TGTGCCAGCAGTTGGGGGTTGCGTAATGAAAAACTGTTTTTT
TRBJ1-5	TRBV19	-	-	CAGGGGLNQPQHF	TGTGCCGGGGGGGGAGGGCTCAATCAGCCCCAGCATTTT
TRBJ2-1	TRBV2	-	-	CASSRWVRSSYNEQFF	TGTGCCAGCAGTAGGTGGGTTAGGAGCTCCTACAATGAGCAGTTCTTC
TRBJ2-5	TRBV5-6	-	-	CASSPTGSGRETQYF	TGTGCCAGCAGTCCAACAGGGAGTGGTAGAGAGACCCAGTACTTC
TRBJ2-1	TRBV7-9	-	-	CASSFPGGQGKDNEQFF	TGTGCCAGCAGCTTCCCAGGGGGGCAGGGAAAAGACAATGAGCAGTTCTTC
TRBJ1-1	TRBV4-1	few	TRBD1	CASSQGQGAGNTEAFF	TGCGCCAGCAGCCAAGGTCAGGGGGCGGGGAACACTGAAGCTTTCTTT
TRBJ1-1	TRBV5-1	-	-	CASSLSGTPTEAFF	TGCGCCAGCAGTTTATCCGGGACCCCCACTGAAGCTTTCTTT
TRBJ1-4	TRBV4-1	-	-	CASSHFWAGAVKLFF	TGCGCCAGCAGCCACTTCTGGGCAGGGGCTGTAAAACTGTTTTTT
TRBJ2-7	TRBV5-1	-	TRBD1	CASSLAGQGVYEQYF	TGCGCCAGCAGCTTGGCCGGGCAGGGGGTCTACGAGCAGTACTTC
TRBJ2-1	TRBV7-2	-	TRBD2	CASSLERGDHNEQFF	TGTGCCAGCAGCTTAGAGCGGGGGGACCACAATGAGCAGTTCTTC
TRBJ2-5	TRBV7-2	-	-	CASSSGALETQYF	TGTGCCAGCAGCTCGGGAGCGCTAGAGACCCAGTACTTC
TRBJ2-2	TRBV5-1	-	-	CASSLAVSLNTGELFF	TGCGCCAGCAGCTTGGCGGTTAGCCTCAACACCGGGGAGCTGTTTTTT
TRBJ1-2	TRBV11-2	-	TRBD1	CASSLVGNRGKDGYTF	TGTGCCAGCAGCTTAGTGGGGAACAGGGGGAAGGATGGCTACACCTTC
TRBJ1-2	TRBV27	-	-	CASSLSKLGGNGYTF	TGTGCCAGCAGTTTATCAAAGTTGGGTGGCAATGGCTACACCTTC
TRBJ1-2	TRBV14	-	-	CASSQDWAGVPYGYTF	TGTGCCAGCAGCCAAGATTGGGCAGGGGTCCCGTATGGCTACACCTTC
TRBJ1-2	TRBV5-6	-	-	CASSLAGLYGYTF	TGTGCCAGCAGCTTGGCAGGGCTCTATGGCTACACCTTC
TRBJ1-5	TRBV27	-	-	CASKGEGSQPQHF	TGTGCCAGTAAAGGGGAGGGAAGTCAGCCCCAGCATTTT
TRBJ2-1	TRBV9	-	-	CASSVGPNEQFF	TGTGCCAGCAGCGTAGGGCCCAATGAGCAGTTCTTC
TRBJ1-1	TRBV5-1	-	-	CASSLSNRLGGTEAFF	TGCGCCAGCAGCTTGAGTAATCGATTAGGGGGCACTGAAGCTTTCTTT
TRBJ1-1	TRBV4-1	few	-	CASSGGATTEAFF	TGCGCCAGCAGCGGGGGGGCAACCACTGAAGCTTTCTTT
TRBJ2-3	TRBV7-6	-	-	CASSLLPPHRENTDTQYF	TGTGCCAGCAGCTTATTACCCCCGCACAGGGAGAATACAGATACGCAGTATTTT
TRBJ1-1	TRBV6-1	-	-	CASGPMGGITEAFF	TGTGCCAGCGGCCCTATGGGAGGAATCACTGAAGCTTTCTTT
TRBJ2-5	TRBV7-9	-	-	CASSSDSDRETQYF	TGTGCCAGCAGCTCCGACAGCGACCGGGAGACCCAGTACTTC
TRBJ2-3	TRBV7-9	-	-	CASSPSGTDTQYF	TGTGCCAGCAGCCCGTCGGGCACAGATACGCAGTATTTT
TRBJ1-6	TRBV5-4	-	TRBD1	CASSLATGDSPLHF	TGTGCCAGCAGCTTGGCGACAGGGGATTCACCCCTCCACTTT
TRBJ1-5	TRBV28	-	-	CASRTTGFNQPQHF	TGTGCCAGCAGGACCACGGGTTTCAATCAGCCCCAGCATTTT
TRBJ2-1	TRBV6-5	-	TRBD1	CASSLTGPGGEQFF	TGTGCCAGCAGCCTGACAGGGCCTGGCGGTGAGCAGTTCTTC
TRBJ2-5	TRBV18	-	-	CASSPPSSTETQYF	TGTGCCAGCTCACCACCCTCGAGTACCGAGACCCAGTACTTC
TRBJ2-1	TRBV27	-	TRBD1	CASSYRDRGPHEQFF	TGTGCCAGCAGTTACCGGGACAGGGGGCCCCATGAGCAGTTCTTC
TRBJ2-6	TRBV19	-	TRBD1	CASSSRDSSGANVLTF	TGTGCCAGTAGTAGTAGGGACAGCTCTGGGGCCAACGTCCTGACTTTC
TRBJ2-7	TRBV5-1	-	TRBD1	CASSRDSLSSYEQYF	TGCGCCAGCAGCCGGGACAGTTTAAGCTCCTACGAGCAGTACTTC
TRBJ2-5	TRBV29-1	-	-	CSVEDPPIGGSETQYF	TGCAGCGTTGAAGATCCCCCCATAGGAGGGTCGGAGACCCAGTACTTC
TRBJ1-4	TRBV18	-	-	CASSLPDGNEKLFF	TGTGCCAGCTCACTTCCGGACGGGAATGAAAAACTGTTTTTT
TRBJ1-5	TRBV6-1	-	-	CAISATPDRPSGNQPQHF	TGTGCCATCAGTGCAACCCCGGACAGACCATCGGGCAATCAGCCCCAGCATTTT
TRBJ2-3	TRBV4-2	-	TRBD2	CASSHLPSSGGAETQYF	TGTGCCAGCAGCCATCTCCCGAGTAGCGGGGGGGCCGAGACGCAGTATTTT
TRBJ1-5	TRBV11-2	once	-	CASSLDLQGPQHF	TGTGCCAGCAGCTTAGACCTCCAGGGGCCCCAGCATTTT
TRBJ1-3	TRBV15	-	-	CATSRGRGTGNTIYF	TGTGCCACCAGCAGAGGAAGGGGAACTGGAAACACCATATATTTT
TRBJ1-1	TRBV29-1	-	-	CSVEPRTGHTEAFF	TGCAGCGTTGAACCGCGGACGGGCCACACTGAAGCTTTCTTT
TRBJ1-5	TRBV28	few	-	CASRFYSNQPQHF	TGTGCCAGCAGGTTCTATAGCAATCAGCCCCAGCATTTT
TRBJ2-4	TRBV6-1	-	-	CASSEAGGANIQYF	TGTGCCAGCAGTGAAGCAGGGGGGGCAAACATTCAGTACTTC
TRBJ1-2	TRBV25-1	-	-	CASSEGGRNYGYTF	TGTGCCAGCAGTGAAGGGGGACGGAACTATGGCTACACCTTC
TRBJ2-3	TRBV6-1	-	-	CASSELDTQYF	TGTGCCAGCAGTGAATTAGATACGCAGTATTTT